Shown below are 8 T cell receptor beta chains from a single sample sequenced in a study of beta chain features in type 1 diabetes. The sequenced template was cDNA made from the entire isolated RNA. This table comes from immunoSEQ multiplex PCR, and its TCRdb copy is limited to in-frame clones, with some not included. The sample consists of roughly 140,000 clones, under 9.5% of them appearing once. The sequenced material came from central memory CD4+ T cells from blood. These receptor sequences come from a man younger than 35 in good health.

This clone came up a few times. The gene calls are TRBV20-1 and TRBJ1-2; perhaps TRBD1 as D (5 bases). Trimming cost V 5 bases and J 12 bases, with 13 bases left between them. Germline loops: CDR1 DFQATT, CDR2 SNEGSKA (reference sequence). The CDR3 is made up of 10 amino acids. CDR3 protein: CSARRVDDTF. In nucleotides, the CDR3 is TGCAGTGCTCGCAGGGTCGACGACACCTTC.

The chain couples TRBV28 to TRBJ1-1, with 7 bases fitting TRBD1. Trimming took 5 bases from V and 1 from J; bases not matched to a gene: 4. This CDR3 has 14 amino acids. Germline V lookup: CDR1 MDHEN, CDR2 SYDVKM. CDR3 in DNA: TGTGCCAGCAGTCTGACAGGGAAGAACACTGAAGCTTTCTTT. It encodes CASSLTGKNTEAFF. Complete variable domain (other parts from reference TRBV28 and TRBJ1-1): DVKVTQSSRYLVKRTGEKVFLECVQDMDHENMFWYRQDPGLGLRLIYFSYDVKMKEKGDIPEGYSVSREKKERFSLILESASTNQTSMYLCASSLTGKNTEAFFGQGTRLTVV.

The V and J genes are TRBV18 and TRBJ1-2, with D unresolved. The CDR3 extends over 15 amino acids. Trimming cost V 0 bases and J 3 bases, with 11 bases left between them. Germline assignment: CDR1 KGHSH and CDR2 LQKENI. CDR3 bases: TGTGCCAGCTCACCACCGTACCAGGCCCACTATGGCTACACCTTC. Translated, it gives CASSPPYQAHYGYTF.

This chain links TRBV27 with TRBJ2-5; no firm D call. Trimming took 3 bases from V and 4 from J, leaving 6 bases between them. In germline, CDR1 is MNHEY, CDR2 SMNVEV (reference sequence). This CDR3 region has 12 residues. CDR3 DNA: TGTGCCAGCAGTTTCCCCGGAGAGACCCAGTACTTC. It codes for CASSFPGETQYF.

The gene calls are TRBV30 and TRBJ1-1; D call uncertain. The germline V gene has CDR1 GTSNPN and CDR2 SVGIG (reference sequence). This CDR3 spans 9 amino acids. V was cut by 6 bases and J by 10 bases, with 9 bases left in between. The CDR3, as DNA: TGTGCCTGCGGGAGTACAGCTTTCTTT. This translates into CACGSTAFF. The whole variable domain, remainder taken from reference TRBV30 and TRBJ1-1, is SQTIHQWPATLVQPVGSPLSLECTVEGTSNPNLYWYRQAAGRGLQLLFYSVGIGQISSEVPQNLSASRPQDRQFILSSKKLLLSDSGFYLCACGSTAFFGQGTRLTVV.

This chain uses TRBV7-2 with TRBJ1-2, with no clear D. The CDR3 has 13 amino acids. Deletions cut 0 bases from V and 4 bases from J, with 6 bases between. From germline, CDR1 is SGHTA and CDR2 FQGNSA. The CDR3 coding sequence is TGTGCCAGCAGCTTAGCCGCGATCTATGGCTACACCTTC. Translated, it gives CASSLAAIYGYTF.

The CDR3 sequence: CASSLDSSSGETQYF. DNA of the CDR3: TGTGCCAGCAGCCTCGACTCTTCTTCGGGGGAGACCCAGTACTTC. V and J are TRBV4-2 and TRBJ2-5, with D tentatively TRBD2 (5 bases). The ends were cut back, 4 bases at V and 5 bases at J, with 17 bases in the middle. The V gene's germline CDR1 is LGHNA and CDR2 YNFKEQ. This CDR3 has 15 residues.

This clone was counted between two and nine times. The V and J genes are TRBV6-1 and TRBJ2-7, with a possible D match to TRBD1 (6 bases). This CDR3 contains 14 residues. Germline assignment: CDR1 MNHNS and CDR2 SASEGT. Trimming left V 6 bases short and J 0 bases short, with 12 bases between. CDR3 sequence: CASSARTDSYEQYF. DNA for the CDR3: TGTGCCAGCAGCGCTAGGACAGACTCCTACGAGCAGTACTTC.